What follows describes a single TCR beta chain. These data belong to a study of blood T cell repertoires in COVID-19. Between the trimmed V and J ends, which lost 3 bases and 4 bases, there was a span of 9 bases. The CDR3 is 14 residues long. Germline values: CDR1 SGHTA, CDR2 FQGNSA. Sequencing was performed with immunoSEQ multiplex PCR; in TCRdb, only in-frame clones are kept and a portion is missing. In the table there are roughly 77,000 clones, under 85% of which are singletons. This sequence was found in a man aged 55 to 70 with COVID-19, enrolled during active disease. Material for sequencing was peripheral blood. The genes are TRBV7-2 and TRBJ2-2; D is perhaps TRBD1 (6 bases). In nucleotides, the CDR3 is TGTGCCAGCAGCTTGAGGGGGAGCACCGGGGAGCTGTTTTTT. Translation: CASSLRGSTGELFF.